Following are 20 T cell receptor beta chains from one sample sequenced in a study of post-analysis software for immune sequencing data. Study conclusions and caveats: Compared with controls, patients had more of about 5 TRBV segments, including TRBV5-6, TRBV5-1 and TRBV20-1.

Their recognized antigens are unknown. cDNA libraries of TCR beta carried unique molecular identifiers. One entry per CDR3 protein, called by TCRdb with MiXCR from the PCR reads. The sample contains 700,000 to 900,000 distinct CDR3 sequences, roughly 46% of which appear only once. Sequenced input: blood. The receptors were sampled from a girl aged 5-17 years with multiple sclerosis.

V and J are TRBV7-3 and TRBJ2-5, with D unclear. Germline values: CDR1 SGHTA, CDR2 FQGTGA. The V end lost 0 bases, the J end lost 11 bases, and 13 bases lay between the germline ends. The CDR3 loop spans 13 amino acids. For the CDR3, the DNA is TGTGCCAGCAGCTTAACTCCCGGCCTAGGGCAGTACTTC. Translated: CASSLTPGLGQYF.

This sequence joins TRBV7-2 and TRBJ1-1; tentative D call: TRBD1 (6 bases). The CDR3 length is 16 residues. With 7 bases removed from V and 0 bases from J, the gap between germline ends came to 18 bases. CDR1 is SGHTA and CDR2 is FQGNSA in the germline V gene. CDR3 bases: TGTGCCAGCACCATTATGGGGGGCGGGTTGAACACTGAAGCTTTCTTT. Translating it yields CASTIMGGGLNTEAFF. Full variable domain (remainder filled in from reference TRBV7-2 and TRBJ1-1): GAGVSQSPSNKVTEKGKDVELRCDPISGHTALYWYRQSLGQGLEFLIYFQGNSAPDKSGLPSDRFSAERTGGSVSTLTIQRTQQEDSAVYLCASTIMGGGLNTEAFFGQGTRLTVV.

Written as DNA, the CDR3 is TGTGCCAGTAGGACAGGGGTATCCTACGAGCAGTACTTC. Translating it yields CASRTGVSYEQYF. The chain combines TRBV12-3 or TRBV12-4 with TRBJ2-7; 9 bases line up with TRBD1. The CDR3 totals 13 residues. V was clipped by 9 bases and J by 1 base; unmatched bases: 4.

J is TRBJ2-2 and V is TRBV5-1, with D unresolved. Per germline, CDR1 SGHRS and CDR2 YFSETQ. V gave up 5 bases and J gave up 6 bases, with 8 bases separating them. The CDR3 is made up of 12 amino acids. DNA of the CDR3: TGCGCCAGCAGGGTCGACGCCGGGGAGCTGTTTTTT. Translated, it gives CASRVDAGELFF.

In the case of this clonotype: As the CDR3 is not closed by the conserved phenylalanine or tryptophan, this likely results from a read error. This chain uses TRBV29-1 with TRBJ2-3; TRBD1 matches at 8 bases. Germline lookup yields CDR1 SQVTM and CDR2 ANQGSEA. The CDR3 spans 14 residues. The V and J ends lost 7 bases and 5 bases, in that order; junction bases with no gene match: 11. The CDR3 spells CSGADRGIGDTQYL. The CDR3 nucleotides read TGCAGCGGGGCCGACAGGGGAATAGGAGATACGCAGTATCTT.

This chain links TRBV14 with TRBJ2-5, with D uncertain. The J call is in doubt because the DNA end fits TRBJ2-7 better. The CDR3 consists of 12 residues. Germline V CDR1 and CDR2: SGHDN, FVKESK. CDR3 sequence reads: CASSLRYHEQYF. Written as DNA, the CDR3 is TGTGCCAGCAGCCTTAGATACCACGAGCAGTACTTC.

This clonotype was recorded once. The rearrangement uses TRBV6-2 or TRBV6-3 and TRBJ2-7, with 9 bases fitting TRBD1. This CDR3 spans 14 amino acids. With V trimmed by 5 bases and J by 6 bases, 8 bases remained unmatched. Per germline, CDR1 MNHEY and CDR2 SVGEGT. The CDR3 DNA follows: TGTGCCAGCAGTACGAACAGGGGGCCAGGCGAGCAGTACTTC. Amino acid sequence: CASSTNRGPGEQYF.

The chain employs TRBV12-3 or TRBV12-4 and TRBJ2-4; D gene ambiguous. The J call may not be correct, given that the DNA end is closer to TRBJ2-7. The CDR3 contains 17 residues. The CDR3 DNA reads as TGTGCCAGCAGTTTAATCGAACCCTGTCGACGATCCTACGAGCAGTACTTC. Protein product: CASSLIEPCRRSYEQYF.

This clonotype has a single count. The CDR3 sequence: CASSYEASGTQETQYF. DNA of the CDR3: TGTGCCAGCAGTTACGAGGCTAGCGGAACCCAAGAGACCCAGTACTTC. The V call is TRBV6-5, the J call TRBJ2-7, with 7 nucleotides matching TRBD2. The J call may be in error: the DNA end matches TRBJ2-5 better. CDR3 length equals 16 residues. The germline CDR1 and CDR2 sequences are MNHEY and SVGAGI.

CDR3 in DNA: TGTGCCAGCAGCTCCACAGACAGGGTCGGTAACGGGGAGCTGTTTTTT. It yields the protein CASSSTDRVGNGELFF. V gene TRBV7-9 combines with J gene TRBJ2-2, with 7 bases matching TRBD1. V shed 4 bases and J 7 bases; nucleotides not matched to a gene: 12. The CDR3 consists of 16 residues. The germline V gene encodes CDR1 SEHNR and CDR2 FQNEAQ (reference sequence). The full variable domain, its missing parts supplied by reference TRBV7-9 and TRBJ2-2, is DTGVSQNPRHKITKRGQNVTFRCDPISEHNRLYWYRQTLGQGPEFLTYFQNEAQLEKSRLLSDRFSAERPKGSFSTLEIQRTEQGDSAMYLCASSSTDRVGNGELFFGEGSRLTVL.

This clonotype came up a few times. This chain links TRBV7-8 with TRBJ2-7; 9 bases line up with TRBD1. The germline gives CDR1 SGHVS, CDR2 FQNEAQ. With V trimmed by 5 bases and J by 3 bases, 8 bases remained unmatched. CDR3 length: 15 residues. Written as DNA, the CDR3 is TGTGCCAGCAGCCCAGGGACAGGGCACCACTACGAGCAGTACTTC. This translates into CASSPGTGHHYEQYF.

This sequence joins TRBV3-1 and TRBJ2-7, with 9 bases identical to TRBD2. CDR3 length equals 17 residues. Losses at the gene ends were 4 bases for V and 1 base for J; bases not matched to a gene: 11. Germline assignment: CDR1 LGHDT and CDR2 YNNKEL (reference sequence). CDR3 coding DNA: TGTGCCAGCAGCCGCCACCTTCTAGCGGGATCGTCCTACGAGCAGTACTTC. Translated, it gives CASSRHLLAGSSYEQYF.

There are a few counts of this clonotype. This chain uses TRBV29-1 with TRBJ2-3, with D tentatively TRBD1 (6 bases). V was cut by 6 bases and J by 8 bases, with 15 bases left in between. This CDR3 has 12 amino acids. Germline CDR1 SQVTM, CDR2 ANQGSEA. The CDR3 DNA is TGCAGCGTCGACCCGCAGGGGAGTACGCAGTATTTT. This translates into CSVDPQGSTQYF.

This sequence joins TRBV15 and TRBJ2-1, with D hard to call. The CDR3 is 11 amino acids. The germline V gene encodes CDR1 LNHNV and CDR2 YYDKDF (reference sequence). V gave up 1 base and J gave up 10 bases, with 5 bases separating them. The CDR3 nucleotides read TGTGCCACCAGCAGAGTGGACGAGCAGTTCTTC. Its translation: CATSRVDEQFF.

The count of this clonotype is one. J is TRBJ1-1 and V is TRBV20-1; D remains ambiguous. Germline V CDR1 and CDR2: DFQATT, SNEGSKA (reference sequence). The V gene lost 1 base and the J gene lost 5 bases, with 14 bases spanning the gap. The CDR3 length is 14 residues. CDR3 nucleotide sequence: TGCAGTGCTAGAGGCGGGGAGGTGGGGACTGAAGCTTTCTTT. This sequence encodes CSARGGEVGTEAFF.

The gene calls are TRBV5-6 and TRBJ1-1; D is perhaps TRBD1 (6 bases). V lost 2 bases to trimming and J lost 11 bases, with 13 bases between them. The CDR3 spans 12 residues. CDR1 SGHDT and CDR2 YYEEEE come from the germline V gene. Here the CDR3 reads CASSLGTTWAFF. Written as DNA, the CDR3 is TGTGCCAGCAGCTTAGGGACAACGTGGGCTTTCTTT. Drawing the rest from reference TRBV5-6 and TRBJ1-1, the complete variable domain is DAGVTQSPTHLIKTRGQQVTLRCSPKSGHDTVSWYQQALGQGPQFIFQYYEEEERQRGNFPDRFSGHQFPNYSSELNVNALLLGDSALYLCASSLGTTWAFFGQGTRLTVV.

Comment on this clonotype: The CDR3 ends on some other residue instead of the conserved phenylalanine or tryptophan, so this is likely a read error. This chain links TRBV7-3 with TRBJ2-3; tentative D call: TRBD1 (6 bases). Looked up from germline, CDR1 is SGHTA and CDR2 is FQGTGA. The CDR3 is made up of 14 amino acids. Trimming cost V 2 bases and J 2 bases, with 8 bases left between them. The CDR3 loop is CASSLAGDTDTQYL. CDR3 nucleotides: TGTGCCAGCAGCTTAGCAGGGGACACAGATACGCAGTATTTG.

The CDR3 DNA reads as TGTGCCAGCAGCCAAGTCCTGACCAAAAACATTCAGTACTTC. Its protein is CASSQVLTKNIQYF. The J gene is TRBJ2-4, the V gene TRBV3-1; D call uncertain. Germline V gene lookup returns CDR1 LGHDT and CDR2 YNNKEL (reference sequence). The CDR3 runs to 14 residues. The V gene lost 1 base and the J gene lost 2 bases, with 6 bases spanning the gap.

The chain is built from TRBV10-2 and TRBJ2-5; TRBD1 aligns across 7 bases. The V segment lost 5 bases and the J segment 4 bases; nucleotides outside the gene matches: 7. This CDR3 contains 14 residues. CDR1 and CDR2 from the germline V gene are WSHSY and SAAADI. The CDR3 protein is CASSPRGFGETQYF. Here the CDR3 DNA reads TGCGCCAGCAGTCCCAGGGGGTTCGGAGAGACCCAGTACTTC.

This clonotype came up a few times. The genes are TRBV5-1 and TRBJ2-1; 7 bases are shared with TRBD2. This CDR3 has 16 residues. Looked up from germline, CDR1 is SGHRS and CDR2 is YFSETQ. V lost 0 bases to trimming and J lost 0 bases; unmatched junction nucleotides: 3. CDR3 DNA: TGCGCCAGCAGCTTGGAAGGCGGGAGCTCCTACAATGAGCAGTTCTTC. Translation: CASSLEGGSSYNEQFF.